The 30 T cell receptor beta chains below come from one sample, sequenced in a study of T cells after yellow fever vaccination. From the 5' RACE reads, TCRdb called clonotypes with MiXCR, one entry per CDR3 protein. This table has some 390,000 distinct CDR3 sequences, roughly 20% appearing once. The sample in question was PBMCs, obtained before the yellow fever booster vaccination. The receptors stem from a man aged 18 to 35 who received the YFV17D yellow fever vaccine.

The rearrangement links TRBV7-2 to TRBJ1-3; D is uncertain. This CDR3 contains 15 residues. Trimming shortened V by 5 bases and J by 0 bases, and 11 bases separated the two germline ends. Germline CDR1 SGHTA, CDR2 FQGNSA. CDR3 nucleotides: TGTGCCAGCAGCCCGGACGGGAGCTCTGGAAACACCATATATTTT. This gives the protein CASSPDGSSGNTIYF.

The chain uses TRBV10-3 and TRBJ2-1; no definite D call. CDR1 is ENHRY and CDR2 is SYGVKD in the germline V gene. Trimming shortened V by 3 bases and J by 9 bases, and 9 bases separated the two germline ends. The CDR3 has 12 amino acids. CDR3 in amino acids: CAISDGPVEQFF. The CDR3 coding sequence is TGTGCCATCAGTGATGGGCCAGTTGAGCAGTTCTTC.

This chain links TRBV12-3 or TRBV12-4 with TRBJ2-1, with TRBD1 as a possible D gene (6 bases). Trimming took off 4 bases at V and 11 bases at J, with 12 bases between the two ends. This CDR3 comprises 12 residues. In DNA, the CDR3 is TGTGCCAGCAGTTACCAACAGGGACAGCAGTTCTTC. Translated, it gives CASSYQQGQQFF.

The chain combines TRBV24-1 with TRBJ1-2; a possible D gene is TRBD1 (5 bases). V dropped 9 bases and J dropped 4 bases, with 14 bases sitting between them. Germline V lookup: CDR1 KGHDR, CDR2 SFDVKD. This CDR3 region has 13 residues. The DNA of the CDR3 is TGTGCCACCGACCTCGGGGACCTCTATGGCTACACCTTC. This gives the protein CATDLGDLYGYTF.

This clonotype was observed at least ten times. The chain recombines TRBV7-2 with TRBJ2-7; maybe TRBD2 (7 bases). The V gene lost 7 bases and the J gene lost 3 bases, with 22 bases spanning the gap. CDR3 length equals 16 residues. Germline V gene lookup returns CDR1 SGHTA and CDR2 FQGNSA. The CDR3 here is CASTTTGAGAHYEQYF. The CDR3 coding sequence is TGTGCCAGCACCACAACGGGGGCGGGGGCTCACTACGAGCAGTACTTC. Drawing the rest from reference TRBV7-2 and TRBJ2-7, the complete variable domain is GAGVSQSPSNKVTEKGKDVELRCDPISGHTALYWYRQSLGQGLEFLIYFQGNSAPDKSGLPSDRFSAERTGGSVSTLTIQRTQQEDSAVYLCASTTTGAGAHYEQYFGPGTRLTVT.

This clonotype was counted between two and nine times. The gene calls are TRBV28 and TRBJ2-7, with D tentatively TRBD1 (7 bases). V was shortened by 6 bases and J by 0 bases, with 12 bases between the two germline ends. Per the germline V gene, CDR1 is MDHEN and CDR2 is SYDVKM. The CDR3 is 14 amino acids. CDR3 in DNA: TGTGCCAGCAGCCAGGGGGGCGCCTCCTACGAGCAGTACGTC. Its protein is CASSQGGASYEQYV.

This rearrangement joins TRBV6-2 or TRBV6-3 to TRBJ1-1; D remains unclear. Per germline, CDR1 MNHEY and CDR2 SVGEGT. CDR3 length: 15 amino acids. V gave up 2 bases and J gave up 0 bases, with 10 bases separating them. The chain's CDR3 is CASSYGPGVNTEAFF. CDR3 sequence (DNA): TGTGCCAGCAGTTACGGGCCCGGCGTGAACACTGAAGCTTTCTTT.

This clonotype was seen ten or more times. V gene TRBV12-3 or TRBV12-4 combines with J gene TRBJ2-1, with 8 bases that match TRBD1. This CDR3 has 15 amino acids. With 0 bases clipped from V and 4 bases from J, the junction kept 2 bases outside the gene matches. This CDR3 reads CASSLAWTGYNEQFF. DNA of the CDR3: TGTGCCAGCAGTTTAGCGTGGACAGGGTACAATGAGCAGTTCTTC.

This clonotype occurred a few times. V gene TRBV18 combines with J gene TRBJ2-4; D is ambiguous. This CDR3 has 15 residues. V shed 0 bases and J shed 0 bases, with 6 bases lying between them. Germline CDR1 KGHSH, CDR2 LQKENI. This chain's CDR3 is CASSPPQLAKNIQYF. The CDR3 DNA reads TGTGCCAGCTCACCACCGCAGCTAGCCAAAAACATTCAGTACTTC.

V is TRBV7-9 and J is TRBJ2-2; tentative D call: TRBD2 (5 bases). The CDR3 has 14 amino acids. Germline CDR1 SEHNR, CDR2 FQNEAQ (reference sequence). Trimming took 5 bases from V and 4 from J, leaving 11 bases between them. The CDR3 reads CASSISRGTGELFF. CDR3 nucleotide sequence: TGTGCCAGCAGCATTTCCCGGGGCACCGGGGAGCTGTTTTTT.

In this sample, this clonotype turned up many times. J is TRBJ2-6 and V is TRBV5-6, with unresolved D. Germline CDR1 and CDR2: SGHDT and YYEEEE. CDR3 length: 15 amino acids. V lost 0 bases and J 0 bases, leaving 4 bases between the germline ends. This chain's CDR3 is CASSLGTSGANVLTF. As DNA, the CDR3 is TGTGCCAGCAGCTTGGGGACCTCTGGGGCCAACGTCCTGACTTTC.

This clonotype appeared a few times. This chain uses TRBV4-1 with TRBJ1-1; D gene unclear. Germline lookup yields CDR1 MGHRA and CDR2 YSYEKL. The CDR3 spans 15 residues. V lost 5 bases and J lost 4, with 17 bases in between. The CDR3 nucleotides read TGCGCCAGCAGCGGCTGGGAGAGGGCGGTCACTGAAGCTTTCTTT. Its protein product is CASSGWERAVTEAFF.

In regard to this clonotype: Because it lacks the conserved phenylalanine or tryptophan at the end, this CDR3 is likely a read error. J is TRBJ1-1 and V is TRBV29-1; D is uncertain. Germline loops: CDR1 SQVTM, CDR2 ANQGSEA. Deletions cut 1 base from V and 4 bases from J, with 13 bases between. This CDR3 is 14 amino acids long. CDR3 residues: CSVEVSPPGTEAFS. The CDR3 DNA is TGCAGCGTTGAAGTTTCCCCTCCCGGCACTGAAGCTTTCTCT.

This clonotype was detected a few times. CDR3 sequence (DNA): TGCGCCAGCAGCCAAGGGTCGGGTGATTTCTATGGCTACACCTTC. Encoded protein: CASSQGSGDFYGYTF. The chain links TRBV4-1 to TRBJ1-2; D unresolved. The CDR3 contains 15 residues. V was shortened by 1 base and J by 4 bases, with 13 bases between the two germline ends. In germline, CDR1 is MGHRA, CDR2 YSYEKL.

This clonotype was picked up many times. J is TRBJ1-2 and V is TRBV29-1; D perhaps matches TRBD1 (5 bases). This CDR3 spans 13 amino acids. The germline V and J ends were trimmed by 8 bases and 7 bases, with 20 bases remaining between them. Germline CDR1 reads SQVTM; CDR2 reads ANQGSEA. The CDR3 region is CSSWNPGLSGYTF. The CDR3, as DNA: TGCAGCTCATGGAATCCGGGACTCTCTGGCTACACCTTC.

This clonotype occurred many times. The chain combines TRBV20-1 with TRBJ1-1; TRBD1 is a possible D gene (6 bases). Per germline, CDR1 DFQATT and CDR2 SNEGSKA (reference sequence). CDR3 length equals 13 residues. V was pared by 6 bases and J by 0 bases, with 11 bases between. The DNA of the CDR3 is TGCAGTGCCAGGGACAACATGAACACTGAAGCTTTCTTT. Amino acid sequence: CSARDNMNTEAFF.

This clonotype occurred many times. The chain uses TRBV7-7 and TRBJ2-1; 8 positions agree with TRBD2. The V gene's germline CDR1 is SSHAT and CDR2 FNYEAQ (reference sequence). The CDR3 totals 14 residues. Here the CDR3 reads CASGDYEAHNEQFF. The CDR3 DNA reads as TGTGCTAGCGGGGACTACGAGGCCCACAATGAGCAGTTCTTC.

Only a few counts were recorded for this clonotype. The chain links TRBV5-1 to TRBJ1-4; possible D gene TRBD1, 6 bases. CDR3 length: 16 amino acids. The V gene's germline CDR1 is SGHRS and CDR2 YFSETQ. V gave up 0 bases and J gave up 4 bases, with 13 bases separating them. CDR3 residues: CASSLGRTDLNEKLFF. In nucleotides, the CDR3 is TGCGCCAGCAGCTTGGGTAGGACAGACCTTAATGAAAAACTGTTTTTT. Full variable domain (missing parts from reference TRBV5-1 and TRBJ1-4): KAGVTQTPRYLIKTRGQQVTLSCSPISGHRSVSWYQQTPGQGLQFLFEYFSETQRNKGNFPGRFSGRQFSNSRSEMNVSTLELGDSALYLCASSLGRTDLNEKLFFGSGTQLSVL.

This clonotype was seen only a few times. The rearrangement uses TRBV20-1 and TRBJ1-4; D gene ambiguous. Germline CDR1 is DFQATT and CDR2 is SNEGSKA (reference sequence). The CDR3 is 16 residues long. Trimming cost V 5 bases and J 0 bases, with 16 bases left between them. Here the CDR3 DNA reads TGCAGTGCTCGAACAGAGGTCCAGCCAACTAATGAAAAACTGTTTTTT. It encodes CSARTEVQPTNEKLFF.

The CDR3 region has the DNA TGCGCCAGCAGCCACGGAGGGCTTCATTCACCCCTCCACTTT. The encoded protein is CASSHGGLHSPLHF. The V call is TRBV4-1, the J call TRBJ1-6; D remains unclear. This CDR3 region has 14 residues. CDR1 is MGHRA and CDR2 is YSYEKL in the germline V gene. V lost 3 bases and J 8 bases, leaving 11 bases between the germline ends.

This clonotype has just a few counts. The DNA for the CDR3 is TGTGCCAGCAAAGAGGGGGGCTACTCCTACGAGCAGTACGTC. This translates into CASKEGGYSYEQYV. This chain links TRBV6-2 or TRBV6-3 with TRBJ2-7; D tentatively fits TRBD1 or TRBD2 (6 bases each). The germline CDR1 and CDR2 sequences are MNHEY and SVGEGT. V lost 7 bases, J lost 0 bases, and 13 bases lay in between. The CDR3 sequence is 14 residues long.

The J gene is TRBJ2-5, the V gene TRBV5-1, with 10 bases identical to TRBD1. Germline V gives CDR1 SGHRS, CDR2 YFSETQ. V lost 5 bases and J lost 1; bases outside the gene matches: 8. The CDR3 runs to 16 residues. The CDR3 region has the DNA TGCGCCAGCAGTTTCTTTCGGACAGGGGGCCAAGAGACCCAGTACTTC. Protein product: CASSFFRTGGQETQYF. Supplemented by reference TRBV5-1 and TRBJ2-5, the full variable domain reads KAGVTQTPRYLIKTRGQQVTLSCSPISGHRSVSWYQQTPGQGLQFLFEYFSETQRNKGNFPGRFSGRQFSNSRSEMNVSTLELGDSALYLCASSFFRTGGQETQYFGPGTRLLVL.

The chain uses TRBV11-2 and TRBJ1-5; TRBD1 agrees at 9 bases. This CDR3 spans 15 amino acids. V gave up 5 bases and J gave up 6 bases; unmatched junction bases: 8. Germline loops: CDR1 SGHAT, CDR2 FQNNGV. The DNA of the CDR3 is TGTGCCAGCAGCCCCGGACAGGGGAGGACTCAGCCCCAGCATTTT. Its translation: CASSPGQGRTQPQHF.

The rearrangement uses TRBV20-1 and TRBJ2-5; 10 bases align to TRBD1. The CDR3 sequence is 15 residues long. Germline V gene data show CDR1 as DFQATT and CDR2 as SNEGSKA (reference sequence). Trimming removed 0 bases from V and 5 bases from J; junction bases left unmatched: 6. CDR3 sequence: CSARDRQGAGETQYF. The CDR3 nucleotides are TGCAGTGCTAGAGATCGACAGGGGGCGGGGGAGACCCAGTACTTC.

Only a few counts were recorded for this clonotype. J is TRBJ2-1 and V is TRBV4-3, with 10 bases aligning to TRBD1. This CDR3 comprises 16 residues. The V segment lost 3 bases and the J segment 8 bases; nucleotides outside the gene matches: 10. CDR1 and CDR2 from the germline V gene are LGHNA and YSLEER. CDR3 sequence (DNA): TGCGCCAGCAGCCAGGATAGACAGGGGGCGCGGTATGAGCAGTTCTTC. This translates into CASSQDRQGARYEQFF.

The chain uses TRBV13 and TRBJ1-2; the D gene is possibly TRBD1 (5 bases). The V end lost 5 bases, the J end lost 6 bases, and 19 bases lay between the germline ends. Per the germline V gene, CDR1 is PRHDT and CDR2 is FYEKMQ (reference sequence). CDR3 length: 15 amino acids. The chain's CDR3 is CASSPRPGPTDGYTF. CDR3 sequence (DNA): TGTGCCAGCAGCCCCCGTCCGGGACCGACCGATGGCTACACCTTC.

This clonotype occurred many times. The chain has TRBV29-1 and TRBJ2-7, with 7 bases aligning to TRBD2. Unmatched junction bases numbered 11, after V lost 6 bases and J lost 0 bases. CDR3 length: 15 amino acids. Looked up from germline, CDR1 is SQVTM and CDR2 is ANQGSEA. The DNA of the CDR3 is TGCAGCGTCGAGCGAGGGAGGGGTGTCTCCTACGAGCAGTACTTC. This translates into CSVERGRGVSYEQYF.

This chain uses TRBV20-1 with TRBJ2-7; D is possibly TRBD2 (6 bases). V was shortened by 6 bases and J by 12 bases, with 15 bases between the two germline ends. This CDR3 has 10 residues. Germline V gene data show CDR1 as DFQATT and CDR2 as SNEGSKA (reference sequence). Written as DNA, the CDR3 is TGCAGTGCCGCAGACGGGGAGGCGTACTTC. Protein sequence: CSAADGEAYF.

This clonotype occurred many times. The rearrangement joins TRBV5-5 to TRBJ2-5; no clear D. The V gene lost 0 bases and the J gene lost 0 bases, with 6 bases spanning the gap. The CDR3 sequence is 14 residues long. Germline CDR1 is SGHKS and CDR2 is YYEKEE (reference sequence). The CDR3 DNA is TGTGCCAGCAGCTTGGCTGGGAACCAAGAGACCCAGTACTTC. Translating gives CASSLAGNQETQYF.

The chain recombines TRBV5-5 with TRBJ2-3, with 11 bases that match TRBD1. The CDR3 runs to 15 residues. Germline V gene data show CDR1 as SGHKS and CDR2 as YYEKEE (reference sequence). V lost 7 bases, J lost 2 bases, and 6 bases stayed unmatched. The CDR3 loop reads CASAGTGGYTDTQYF. The CDR3 nucleotides are TGTGCCAGCGCAGGGACAGGGGGTTACACAGATACGCAGTATTTT.